This T cell receptor (beta chain) was sequenced during a study of regulatory T cells in long-lasting Graves disease. This clonotype was detected many times. Germline CDR1 is MGHDK and CDR2 is SYGVNS. This CDR3 is 19 amino acids long. V lost 0 bases, J lost 0 bases, and 20 bases lay in between. Through Arm-PCR of CDR3 regions and iRepertoire HTBI primers, TCR beta libraries were built. Per the original methods: Throughout the samples, researchers identified fewer than 80 TRBV and approximately 15 TRBJ segments. TCRdb passed the multiplex PCR reads through MiXCR, listing each CDR3 protein once. The V and J calls come from TCRdb's annotation, not from the publication. Here the sample spans some 340,000 distinct CDR3 sequences, 10% to 15% being singletons. Described time point: newly diagnosed GD, antithyroid drugs for less than 3 months. PBMC RNA served as the TCR library source. Each of the patients was recruited from an endocrinology department situated in Xi'an, China.

The same data also contributed to another study, on T cells in Graves' hyperthyroidism and ophthalmopathy. As that study records: An initial round of RT-PCR targeting the TCR CDR3 relied on the HTBI primer set. Among thyroid clonotypes expanded above 0.001, most also appeared in blood.

The rearrangement joins TRBV25-1 to TRBJ1-1; D is ambiguous. The clonotype comes from a woman aged 18 to 35 with Graves disease. The sequences come from peripheral blood mononuclear cells (PBMCs), collected at new diagnosis, from a patient treated with antithyroid drugs. The CDR3: CASSEYYGQETPMNTEAFF. CDR3 in DNA: TGTGCCAGCAGTGAATACTATGGGCAGGAGACCCCTATGAACACTGAAGCTTTCTTT.